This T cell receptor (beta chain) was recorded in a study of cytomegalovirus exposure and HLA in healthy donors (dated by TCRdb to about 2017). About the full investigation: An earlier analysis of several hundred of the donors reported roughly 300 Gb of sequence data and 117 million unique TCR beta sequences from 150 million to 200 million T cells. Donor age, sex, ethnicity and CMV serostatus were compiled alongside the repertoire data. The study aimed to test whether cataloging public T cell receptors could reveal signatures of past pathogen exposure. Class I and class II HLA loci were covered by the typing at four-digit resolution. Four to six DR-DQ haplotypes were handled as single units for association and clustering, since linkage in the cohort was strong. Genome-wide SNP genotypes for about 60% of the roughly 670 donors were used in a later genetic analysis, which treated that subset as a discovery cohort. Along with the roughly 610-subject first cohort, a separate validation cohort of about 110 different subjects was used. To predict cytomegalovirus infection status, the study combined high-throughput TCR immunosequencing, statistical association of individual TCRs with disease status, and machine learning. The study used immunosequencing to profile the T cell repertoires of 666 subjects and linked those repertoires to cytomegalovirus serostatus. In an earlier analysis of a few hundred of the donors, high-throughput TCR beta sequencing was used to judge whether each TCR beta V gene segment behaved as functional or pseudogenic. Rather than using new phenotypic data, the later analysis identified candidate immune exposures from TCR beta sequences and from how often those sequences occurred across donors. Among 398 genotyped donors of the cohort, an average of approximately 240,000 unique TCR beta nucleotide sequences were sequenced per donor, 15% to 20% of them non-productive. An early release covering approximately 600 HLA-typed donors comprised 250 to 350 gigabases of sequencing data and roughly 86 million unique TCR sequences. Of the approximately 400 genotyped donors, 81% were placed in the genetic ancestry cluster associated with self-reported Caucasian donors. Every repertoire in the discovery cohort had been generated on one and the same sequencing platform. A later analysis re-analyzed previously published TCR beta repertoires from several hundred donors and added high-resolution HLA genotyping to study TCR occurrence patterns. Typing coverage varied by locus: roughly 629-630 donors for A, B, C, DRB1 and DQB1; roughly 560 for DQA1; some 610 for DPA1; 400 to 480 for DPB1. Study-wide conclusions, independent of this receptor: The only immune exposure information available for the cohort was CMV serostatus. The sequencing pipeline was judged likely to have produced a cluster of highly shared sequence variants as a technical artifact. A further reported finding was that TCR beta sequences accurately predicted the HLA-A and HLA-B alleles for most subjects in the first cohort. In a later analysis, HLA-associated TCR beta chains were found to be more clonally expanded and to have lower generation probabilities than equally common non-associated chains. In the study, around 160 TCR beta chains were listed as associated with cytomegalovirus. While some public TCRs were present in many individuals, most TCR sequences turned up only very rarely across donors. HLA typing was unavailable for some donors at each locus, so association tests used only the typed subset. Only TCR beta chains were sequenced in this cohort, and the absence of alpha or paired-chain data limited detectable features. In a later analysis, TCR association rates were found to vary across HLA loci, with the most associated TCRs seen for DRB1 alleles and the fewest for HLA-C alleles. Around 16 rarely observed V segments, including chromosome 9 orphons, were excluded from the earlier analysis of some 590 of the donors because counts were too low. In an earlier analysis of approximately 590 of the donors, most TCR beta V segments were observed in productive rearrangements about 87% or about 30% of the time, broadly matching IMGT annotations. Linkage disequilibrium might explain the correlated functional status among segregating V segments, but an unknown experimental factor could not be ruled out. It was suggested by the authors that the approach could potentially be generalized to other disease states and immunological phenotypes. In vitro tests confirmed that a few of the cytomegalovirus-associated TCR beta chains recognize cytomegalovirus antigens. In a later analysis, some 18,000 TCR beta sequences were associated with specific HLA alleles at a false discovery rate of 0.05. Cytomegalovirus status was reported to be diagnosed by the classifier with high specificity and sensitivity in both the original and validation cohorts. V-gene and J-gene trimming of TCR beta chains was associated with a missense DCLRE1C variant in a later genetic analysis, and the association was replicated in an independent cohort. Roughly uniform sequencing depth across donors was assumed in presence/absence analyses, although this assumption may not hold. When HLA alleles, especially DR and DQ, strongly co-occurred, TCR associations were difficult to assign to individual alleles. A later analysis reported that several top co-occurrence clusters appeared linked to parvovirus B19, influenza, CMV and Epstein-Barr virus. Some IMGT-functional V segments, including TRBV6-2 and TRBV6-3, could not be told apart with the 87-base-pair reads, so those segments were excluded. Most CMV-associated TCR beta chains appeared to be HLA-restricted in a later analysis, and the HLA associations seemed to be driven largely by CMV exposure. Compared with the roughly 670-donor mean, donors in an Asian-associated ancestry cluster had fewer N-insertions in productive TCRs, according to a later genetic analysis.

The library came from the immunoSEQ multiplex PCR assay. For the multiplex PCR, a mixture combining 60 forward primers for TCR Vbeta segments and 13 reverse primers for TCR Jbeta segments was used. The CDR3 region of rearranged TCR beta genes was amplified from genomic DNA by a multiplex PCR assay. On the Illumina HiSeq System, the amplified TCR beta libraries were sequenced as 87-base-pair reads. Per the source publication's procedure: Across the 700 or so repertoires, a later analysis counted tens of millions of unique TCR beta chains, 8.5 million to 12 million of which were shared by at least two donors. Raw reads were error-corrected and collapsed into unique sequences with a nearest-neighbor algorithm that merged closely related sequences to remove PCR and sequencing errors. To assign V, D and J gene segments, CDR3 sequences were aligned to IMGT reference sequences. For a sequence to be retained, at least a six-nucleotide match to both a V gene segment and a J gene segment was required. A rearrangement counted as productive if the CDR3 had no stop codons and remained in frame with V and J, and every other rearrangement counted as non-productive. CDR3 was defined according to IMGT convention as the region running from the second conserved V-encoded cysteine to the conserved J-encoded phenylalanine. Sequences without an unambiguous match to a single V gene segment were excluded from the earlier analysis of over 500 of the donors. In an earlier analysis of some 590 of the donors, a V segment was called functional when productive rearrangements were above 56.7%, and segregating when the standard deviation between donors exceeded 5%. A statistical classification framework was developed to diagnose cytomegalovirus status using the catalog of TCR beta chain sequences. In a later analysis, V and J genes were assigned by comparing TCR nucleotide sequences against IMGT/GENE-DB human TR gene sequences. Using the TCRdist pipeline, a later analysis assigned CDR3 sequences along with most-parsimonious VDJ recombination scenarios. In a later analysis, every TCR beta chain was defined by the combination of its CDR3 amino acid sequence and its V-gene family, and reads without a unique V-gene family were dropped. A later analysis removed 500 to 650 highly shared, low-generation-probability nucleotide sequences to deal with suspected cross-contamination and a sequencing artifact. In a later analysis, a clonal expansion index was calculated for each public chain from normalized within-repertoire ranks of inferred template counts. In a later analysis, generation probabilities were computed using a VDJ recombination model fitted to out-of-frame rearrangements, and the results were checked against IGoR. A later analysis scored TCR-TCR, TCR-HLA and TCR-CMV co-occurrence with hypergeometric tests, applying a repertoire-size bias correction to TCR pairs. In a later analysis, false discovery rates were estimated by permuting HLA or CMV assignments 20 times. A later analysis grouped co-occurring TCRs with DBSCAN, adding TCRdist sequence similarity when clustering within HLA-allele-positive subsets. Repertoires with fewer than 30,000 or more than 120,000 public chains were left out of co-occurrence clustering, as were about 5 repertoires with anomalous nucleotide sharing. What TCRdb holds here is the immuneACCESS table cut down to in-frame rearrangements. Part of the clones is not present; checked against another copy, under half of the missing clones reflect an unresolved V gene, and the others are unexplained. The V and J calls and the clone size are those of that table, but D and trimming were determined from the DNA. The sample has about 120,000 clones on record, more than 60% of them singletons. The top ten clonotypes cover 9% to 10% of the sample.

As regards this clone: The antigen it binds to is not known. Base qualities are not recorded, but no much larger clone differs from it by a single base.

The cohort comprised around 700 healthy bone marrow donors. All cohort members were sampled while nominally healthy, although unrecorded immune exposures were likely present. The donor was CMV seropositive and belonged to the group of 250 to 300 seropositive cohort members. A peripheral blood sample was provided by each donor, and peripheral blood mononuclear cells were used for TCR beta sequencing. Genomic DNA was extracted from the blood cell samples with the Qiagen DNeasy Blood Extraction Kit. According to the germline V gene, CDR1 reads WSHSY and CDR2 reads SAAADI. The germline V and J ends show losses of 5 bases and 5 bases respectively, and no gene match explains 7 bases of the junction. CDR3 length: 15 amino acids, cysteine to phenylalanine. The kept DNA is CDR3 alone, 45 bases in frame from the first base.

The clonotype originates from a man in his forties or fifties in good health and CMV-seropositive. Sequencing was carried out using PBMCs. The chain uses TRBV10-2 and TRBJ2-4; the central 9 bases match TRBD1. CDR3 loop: CASSMGQGRENIQYF. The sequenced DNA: TGCGCCAGCAGTATGGGACAGGGTAGGGAAAACATTCAGTACTTC.